What follows are 29 T cell receptor beta chains derived from one specimen sequenced in a study of CD8 T cells in ankylosing spondylitis. Using its own MiXCR run on the 5' RACE reads, TCRdb lists one record per CDR3 protein. The data hold 250,000 to 300,000 distinct CDR3 sequences, with approximately 20% observed a single time. The sequencing sample was made of blood, either unsorted or a sorted T cell fraction (not recorded which). These receptors were obtained from a male donor with ankylosing spondylitis or in good health (not recorded which).

This clonotype occurred a few times. The V call is TRBV5-5, the J call TRBJ2-1, with 9 bases lining up with TRBD1. Trimming at V came to 5 bases and at J to 0 bases, leaving 12 bases not matched to a gene. This CDR3 is built from 18 residues. Germline loops: CDR1 SGHKS, CDR2 YYEKEE (reference sequence). The DNA for the CDR3 is TGTGCCAGCAGGCCCGGGACAGGGCCTCTGAGCTCCTACAATGAGCAGTTCTTC. This gives the protein CASRPGTGPLSSYNEQFF.

The V gene is TRBV5-1, the J gene TRBJ1-2; D possibly corresponds to TRBD1 (6 bases). V was pared by 1 base and J by 4 bases, with 14 bases between. The CDR3 runs to 15 residues. The germline gives CDR1 SGHRS, CDR2 YFSETQ. The CDR3 nucleotides read TGCGCCAGCAGCTTGAGAGGGGGGCGCAGCTATGGCTACACCTTC. This sequence encodes CASSLRGGRSYGYTF.

CDR3 residues: CSAEGIGELFF. CDR3 bases: TGCAGTGCCGAGGGGATCGGGGAGCTGTTTTTT. The chain carries TRBV20-1 and TRBJ2-2, with D tentatively TRBD1 or TRBD2 (5 bases each). The CDR3 covers 11 residues. Looked up from germline, CDR1 is DFQATT and CDR2 is SNEGSKA (reference sequence). Between the trimmed V and J ends, which lost 6 bases and 7 bases, there was a span of 9 bases.

This chain uses TRBV10-3 with TRBJ2-2, with D hard to call. V lost 6 bases and J lost 3, with 11 bases in between. CDR3 size: 14 residues. CDR1 and CDR2 from the germline V gene are ENHRY and SYGVKD. In DNA form, the CDR3 reads TGTGCCATCAGACCCGCAATAGACACCGGGGAGCTGTTTTTT. Its protein is CAIRPAIDTGELFF.

The rearrangement links TRBV12-3 or TRBV12-4 to TRBJ2-6; D unclear. The CDR3 totals 14 residues. The V end lost 5 bases, the J end lost 1 base, and 6 bases lay between the germline ends. CDR3 protein: CASSTRSGANVLTF. In nucleotides, the CDR3 is TGTGCCAGCAGTACCCGATCTGGGGCCAACGTCCTGACTTTC.

There are a few counts of this clonotype. The chain carries TRBV5-1 and TRBJ2-3, with TRBD2 matching over 7 bases. The J segment lost 6 bases and the V segment lost 1 base, leaving 8 bases of the junction unmatched. This CDR3 spans 15 amino acids. The germline gives CDR1 SGHRS, CDR2 YFSETQ. The CDR3 reads CASSLLAAPGDTQYF. The CDR3 DNA reads as TGCGCCAGCAGCTTGCTAGCGGCCCCTGGGGATACGCAGTATTTT.

The V call is TRBV12-3 or TRBV12-4, the J call TRBJ2-1, with 9 bases identical to TRBD2. Trimming at V came to 1 base and at J to 8 bases, leaving 6 bases not matched to a gene. The CDR3 is 15 amino acids. In nucleotides, the CDR3 is TGTGCCAGCAGTTTAGTCGGCGGGAGGGCCTATGAGCAGTTCTTC. This sequence encodes CASSLVGGRAYEQFF.

V gene TRBV6-1 combines with J gene TRBJ1-2; D possibly corresponds to TRBD1 (6 bases). Trimming shortened V by 6 bases and J by 2 bases, and 16 bases separated the two germline ends. This CDR3 contains 15 residues. Germline lookup yields CDR1 MNHNS and CDR2 SASEGT. The CDR3: CASSPIPTGNYGYTF. The CDR3 region has the DNA TGTGCCAGCAGCCCAATCCCGACAGGAAACTATGGCTACACCTTC.

This clonotype was counted a few times. This chain uses TRBV3-1 with TRBJ2-2; the match to TRBD2 covers 10 bases. Germline assignment: CDR1 LGHDT and CDR2 YNNKEL (reference sequence). This CDR3 has 16 amino acids. V lost 4 bases, J lost 2 bases, and 4 bases stayed unmatched. CDR3 residues: CASSPLAGVNTGELFF. The CDR3, as DNA: TGTGCCAGCAGCCCTCTAGCGGGAGTTAACACCGGGGAGCTGTTTTTT.

This clonotype was counted a few times. The J gene is TRBJ2-1, the V gene TRBV6-2 or TRBV6-3; possible D gene TRBD2, 8 bases. The CDR3 is 20 residues long. V lost 10 bases and J 4 bases, leaving 35 bases between the germline ends. Germline lookup yields CDR1 MNHEY and CDR2 SVGEGT. The CDR3 sequence is CATSTTRGGGRTNLYNEQFF. The DNA of the CDR3 is TGTGCCACCTCTACAACACGAGGGGGCGGGAGGACCAACCTATACAATGAGCAGTTCTTC.

This clonotype was counted at least ten times. The V gene is TRBV20-1, the J gene TRBJ2-3; D tentatively fits TRBD1 or TRBD2 (6 bases each). The CDR3 loop spans 13 amino acids. Per germline, CDR1 DFQATT and CDR2 SNEGSKA (reference sequence). With 3 bases removed from V and 1 base from J, the gap between germline ends came to 8 bases. This chain's CDR3 is CSARRGGTDTQYF. In nucleotides, the CDR3 is TGCAGTGCTAGGAGGGGGGGCACAGATACGCAGTATTTT.

This clonotype came up a few times. This chain links TRBV5-5 with TRBJ2-7, with D possibly TRBD2 on 6 matching bases. This CDR3 region has 14 residues. The germline CDR1 and CDR2 sequences are SGHKS and YYEKEE (reference sequence). Trimming removed 6 bases from V and 0 bases from J, with 13 bases in between. CDR3 sequence reads: CASTIGRDSYEQYV. The DNA of the CDR3 is TGTGCCAGCACCATAGGGCGGGACTCCTACGAGCAGTACGTC.

This clonotype came up a few times. The V call is TRBV12-3 or TRBV12-4, the J call TRBJ2-1; TRBD2 matches at 9 bases. This CDR3 region has 15 residues. V shed 5 bases, J shed 7 bases, and the junction held 9 bases outside the gene matches. Written as DNA, the CDR3 is TGTGCCAGCAGTCCCGGACTAGCGCCTACTAATGAGCAGTTCTTC. It translates to CASSPGLAPTNEQFF.

The chain joins TRBV7-8 to TRBJ2-5, with D possibly TRBD1 on 6 matching bases. V was shortened by 2 bases and J by 7 bases, with 20 bases between the two germline ends. In germline, CDR1 is SGHVS, CDR2 FQNEAQ. This CDR3 region has 16 residues. The CDR3 sequence is CASSLWDHGGSWTQYF. The CDR3 bases are TGTGCCAGCAGCTTATGGGACCATGGGGGCAGCTGGACCCAGTACTTC.

The genes are TRBV5-1 and TRBJ2-1, with D hard to call. This CDR3 is built from 16 residues. Trimming took 5 bases from V and 2 from J, leaving 17 bases between them. CDR1 is SGHRS and CDR2 is YFSETQ in the germline V gene. In DNA form, the CDR3 reads TGCGCCAGCAGGGCGGAGTGGTCGACGCCCTACAATGAGCAGTTCTTC. Translation: CASRAEWSTPYNEQFF.

The rearrangement uses TRBV5-1 and TRBJ2-7; 10 bases are shared with TRBD1. The CDR3 totals 15 residues. The V and J ends lost 0 bases and 3 bases, in that order; junction bases with no gene match: 3. Germline lookup yields CDR1 SGHRS and CDR2 YFSETQ. CDR3 in amino acids: CASSLGQGAFYEQYV. Written as DNA, the CDR3 is TGCGCCAGCAGCTTGGGACAGGGGGCTTTCTACGAGCAGTACGTC.

This clonotype has a handful of counts. The chain links TRBV19 to TRBJ1-4, with TRBD1 as a possible D gene (6 bases). With 11 bases removed from V and 0 bases from J, the gap between germline ends came to 16 bases. This CDR3 region has 15 residues. The V gene's germline CDR1 is LNHDA and CDR2 SQIVND (reference sequence). The CDR3 loop reads CASARGGTTNEKLFF. As DNA, the CDR3 is TGTGCCTCAGCCCGAGGGGGGACAACTAATGAAAAACTGTTTTTT.

The chain links TRBV5-1 to TRBJ1-2; D unresolved. Germline loops: CDR1 SGHRS, CDR2 YFSETQ. V gave up 4 bases and J gave up 1 base, with 14 bases separating them. This CDR3 comprises 15 residues. As DNA, the CDR3 is TGCGCCAGCAGCGTCGAAACAAGGCTTAACTATGGCTACACCTTC. This encodes CASSVETRLNYGYTF.

This rearrangement joins TRBV3-1 to TRBJ2-3; D perhaps matches TRBD1 (5 bases). Germline CDR1 is LGHDT and CDR2 is YNNKEL (reference sequence). Between the trimmed V and J ends, which lost 10 bases and 1 base, there was a span of 27 bases. There are 18 residues in the CDR3. The CDR3 DNA reads as TGTGCCATCAGGGTCCGCGTAGAGAACAGGCTTGGCACAGATACGCAGTATTTT. Translating it yields CAIRVRVENRLGTDTQYF.

The rearrangement uses TRBV20-1 and TRBJ1-2; D is possibly TRBD1 (6 bases). The germline gives CDR1 DFQATT, CDR2 SNEGSKA (reference sequence). V was pared by 8 bases and J by 4 bases, with 20 bases between. The CDR3 consists of 14 residues. In DNA, the CDR3 is TGCAGTCCTCCCGGGGGGCGGTACGGCTATGGCTACACCTTC. Its translation is CSPPGGRYGYGYTF.

The V call is TRBV5-1, the J call TRBJ2-5, with 11 bases that match TRBD1. The germline gives CDR1 SGHRS, CDR2 YFSETQ. The CDR3 has 15 amino acids. The V segment lost 4 bases and the J segment 2 bases; nucleotides outside the gene matches: 4. The DNA of the CDR3 is TGCGCCAGCAGCCCGGGACAGGGGGTACAAGAGACCCAGTACTTC. Translated: CASSPGQGVQETQYF.

This clonotype was counted a few times. CDR3 region: CASSPGTVGELFF. The CDR3 DNA follows: TGTGCCAGCAGCCCCGGGACGGTCGGGGAGCTGTTTTTT. The chain combines TRBV3-1 with TRBJ2-2, with D perhaps matching TRBD1 or TRBD2 (5 bases each). This CDR3 contains 13 residues. The V and J ends lost 4 bases and 7 bases respectively, with 10 bases between them. Germline V gene sequence: CDR1 LGHDT, CDR2 YNNKEL (reference sequence).

Ten or more counts support this clonotype. This chain links TRBV12-3 or TRBV12-4 with TRBJ1-3; the D is unclear. The CDR3 is made up of 16 amino acids. V lost 5 bases, J lost 0 bases, and 14 bases lay in between. The CDR3 is CASSKTVTFSGNTIYF. The DNA for the CDR3 is TGTGCCAGCAGTAAGACGGTGACATTCTCTGGAAACACCATATATTTT.

Only a few counts were recorded for this clonotype. The chain employs TRBV20-1 and TRBJ2-7, with 12 bases matching TRBD2. The length of the CDR3 is 14 residues. In germline, CDR1 is DFQATT, CDR2 SNEGSKA (reference sequence). J gave up 1 base and V 4 bases, and 2 bases lay outside the gene matches. The CDR3 nucleotides are TGCAGTGCTACGACTAGCGGGAGATCCTACGAGCAGTACGTC. Its protein product is CSATTSGRSYEQYV.

The J gene is TRBJ2-7, the V gene TRBV7-9; D possibly corresponds to TRBD1 (5 bases). Trimming left V 1 base short and J 2 bases short, with 12 bases between. Germline CDR1 reads SEHNR; CDR2 reads FQNEAQ (reference sequence). The CDR3 has 15 amino acids. The CDR3 DNA sequence: TGTGCCAGCAGCTTAGGACAGTTCCAGACCTACGAGCAGTACGTC. Translating it yields CASSLGQFQTYEQYV.

This clonotype was recorded many times. The chain uses TRBV28 and TRBJ1-1, with a weak D call TRBD1 (6 bases). Trimming cost V 3 bases and J 4 bases, with 12 bases left between them. Germline V gene data show CDR1 as MDHEN and CDR2 as SYDVKM. The CDR3 is made up of 14 amino acids. CDR3 in DNA: TGTGCCAGCAGTTTCCTCGGAGGGGGCACTGAAGCTTTCTTT. It codes for CASSFLGGGTEAFF.

Only a few counts were recorded for this clonotype. The chain uses TRBV7-9 and TRBJ2-1, with TRBD1 matching 7 bases. J was trimmed by 4 bases and V by 5 bases; bases with no gene match: 5. Germline CDR1 is SEHNR and CDR2 is FQNEAQ (reference sequence). The length of the CDR3 is 14 residues. The CDR3 loop is CASSRGQTYNEQFF. CDR3 bases: TGTGCCAGCAGCCGGGGACAGACGTACAATGAGCAGTTCTTC. Full variable domain (remainder filled in from reference TRBV7-9 and TRBJ2-1): DTGVSQNPRHKITKRGQNVTFRCDPISEHNRLYWYRQTLGQGPEFLTYFQNEAQLEKSRLLSDRFSAERPKGSFSTLEIQRTEQGDSAMYLCASSRGQTYNEQFFGPGTRLTVL.

In its sample, this clonotype was seen a few times. The V call is TRBV15, the J call TRBJ1-2; D remains ambiguous. V dropped 3 bases and J dropped 7 bases, with 18 bases sitting between them. This CDR3 region has 15 residues. Germline lookup yields CDR1 LNHNV and CDR2 YYDKDF (reference sequence). CDR3: CATSRVLGDGGGYTF. In DNA form, the CDR3 reads TGTGCCACCAGCAGGGTCCTCGGGGATGGAGGTGGCTACACCTTC.

Points on this clonotype: Being one base from a much bigger clone, this may be a read error. V gene TRBV20-1 combines with J gene TRBJ2-2, with 11 bases fitting TRBD2. CDR1 is DFQATT and CDR2 is SNEGSKA in the germline V gene (reference sequence). The CDR3 is 16 amino acids. V dropped 6 bases and J dropped 5; count of bases not matched to a gene: 11. CDR3: CSAKRLAGKRTGELFF. DNA of the CDR3: TGCAGTGCCAAGAGACTAGCGGGAAAAAGGACCGGGGAGCTGTTTTTT.